The next 18 T cell receptor beta chains were all read from a single sample in a study of early T cells in non-severe SARS-CoV-2 infection. Via MiXCR, TCRdb re-called the 5' RACE reads, giving one row per CDR3 protein. The sample consists of just under 65,000 distinct CDR3 sequences, around 14% of them appearing once. Sequences were obtained from whole blood. These TCRs come from an adult who was a healthcare worker with PCR-confirmed SARS-CoV-2 infection or an uninfected control (not recorded which).

V gene TRBV27 combines with J gene TRBJ2-1, with TRBD2 as a possible D gene (5 bases). The V and J ends lost 5 bases and 8 bases respectively, with 13 bases between them. Looked up from germline, CDR1 is MNHEY and CDR2 is SMNVEV (reference sequence). The CDR3 length is 13 residues. The CDR3 region has the DNA TGTGCCAGCAGTACCTATCTGGGAGATGAGCAGTTCTTC. Protein sequence: CASSTYLGDEQFF.

The V and J genes are TRBV5-5 and TRBJ2-1; D not certain. Per germline, CDR1 SGHKS and CDR2 YYEKEE (reference sequence). The CDR3 loop spans 14 amino acids. Deletions cut 0 bases from V and 6 bases from J, with 10 bases between. The chain's CDR3 is CASSLVGRSNEQFF. The DNA for the CDR3 is TGTGCCAGCAGCTTGGTTGGCAGGAGCAATGAGCAGTTCTTC.

The chain combines TRBV6-5 with TRBJ1-3, with no clear D. Germline CDR1 MNHEY, CDR2 SVGAGI. Trimming took 6 bases from V and 2 from J, leaving 11 bases between them. The CDR3 is made up of 14 amino acids. The CDR3 is CASRLGLTGNTIYF. The DNA of the CDR3 is TGTGCCAGCAGACTCGGACTAACTGGAAACACCATATATTTT.

CDR3: CASSSLGTRDVDTQYF. As DNA, the CDR3 is TGCGCCAGCAGCTCCCTAGGGACTCGGGACGTGGATACGCAGTATTTT. The rearrangement uses TRBV5-1 and TRBJ2-3, with D possibly TRBD2 on 6 matching bases. V lost 3 bases and J 6 bases, leaving 20 bases between the germline ends. CDR1 is SGHRS and CDR2 is YFSETQ in the germline V gene. The CDR3 has 16 amino acids.

Here the CDR3 reads CASTPGLGDNEQFF. The CDR3 coding sequence is TGTGCCAGCACCCCCGGACTAGGGGACAATGAGCAGTTCTTC. The chain is built from TRBV27 and TRBJ2-1, with TRBD2 matching 7 bases. The trim removed 7 bases at V and 5 bases at J, leaving 8 bases unmatched. Germline CDR1 reads MNHEY; CDR2 reads SMNVEV (reference sequence). This CDR3 is 14 amino acids long.

This clonotype was seen ten or more times. The chain carries TRBV7-9 and TRBJ2-1; D gene uncertain. The CDR3 is 17 residues long. From germline, CDR1 is SEHNR and CDR2 FQNEAQ (reference sequence). V lost 0 bases to trimming and J lost 5 bases, with 17 bases between them. The DNA of the CDR3 is TGTGCCAGCAGCTTAGCGACATGGCTTCGACGGAACAATGAGCAGTTCTTC. It encodes CASSLATWLRRNNEQFF.

The chain has TRBV12-3 or TRBV12-4 and TRBJ1-1, with D unclear. The ends were cut back, 2 bases at V and 1 base at J, with 8 bases in the middle. This CDR3 comprises 14 residues. The CDR3 coding sequence is TGTGCCAGCAGTTTATTTAGTCGGAACACTGAAGCTTTCTTT. Residues: CASSLFSRNTEAFF.

This clonotype was counted ten times or more. CDR3 amino acids: CATSPAGVNQPQHF. DNA of the CDR3: TGTGCCACCAGTCCGGCAGGGGTCAATCAGCCCCAGCATTTT. J is TRBJ1-5 and V is TRBV24-1; perhaps TRBD1 as D (6 bases). V was shortened by 6 bases and J by 3 bases, with 11 bases between the two germline ends. The germline CDR1 and CDR2 sequences are KGHDR and SFDVKD. The CDR3 consists of 14 residues.

This chain joins TRBV7-2 and TRBJ1-5, with a tentative D call TRBD1 (5 bases). Trimming cost V 5 bases and J 0 bases, with 11 bases left between them. Per the germline V gene, CDR1 is SGHTA and CDR2 is FQGNSA. This CDR3 comprises 15 residues. In DNA form, the CDR3 reads TGTGCCAGCAGCCCAACAGGACTTAGCAATCAGCCCCAGCATTTT. Its protein is CASSPTGLSNQPQHF. Full variable domain (remainder filled in from reference TRBV7-2 and TRBJ1-5): GAGVSQSPSNKVTEKGKDVELRCDPISGHTALYWYRQSLGQGLEFLIYFQGNSAPDKSGLPSDRFSAERTGGSVSTLTIQRTQQEDSAVYLCASSPTGLSNQPQHFGDGTRLSIL.

This clonotype was seen more than once but under ten times. The rearrangement links TRBV18 to TRBJ1-1; no definite D call. Between the trimmed V and J ends, which lost 3 bases and 5 bases, there was a span of 13 bases. CDR1 is KGHSH and CDR2 is LQKENI in the germline V gene. The CDR3 extends over 14 amino acids. The CDR3 DNA reads TGTGCCAGCTCACCCTCTGTCGCTTTTACTGAAGCTTTCTTT. Amino acids: CASSPSVAFTEAFF.

The genes are TRBV4-3 and TRBJ2-3, with D hard to call. V was trimmed by 0 bases and J by 0 bases, leaving 10 bases between them. The CDR3 has 16 residues. Looked up from germline, CDR1 is LGHNA and CDR2 is YSLEER. CDR3 bases: TGCGCCAGCAGCCAAGAGGTACCGGGTAGCACAGATACGCAGTATTTT. Amino acids: CASSQEVPGSTDTQYF.

The CDR3, as DNA: TGCAGTGCTCCAGAAGCGTCGTGGCTAGCGGGGGGCACAGATACGCAGTATTTT. Its protein product is CSAPEASWLAGGTDTQYF. This chain connects TRBV20-1 to TRBJ2-3; TRBD2 agrees at 10 bases. The length of the CDR3 is 18 residues. Germline V gives CDR1 DFQATT, CDR2 SNEGSKA (reference sequence). J gave up 1 base and V 5 bases, and 15 bases lay outside the gene matches.

The V gene is TRBV6-4, the J gene TRBJ2-1, with TRBD1 matching 8 bases. Germline trimming cut 3 bases from V and 5 bases from J; bases unmatched to any gene: 6. From germline, CDR1 is MRHNA and CDR2 SNTAGT. CDR3 length equals 15 residues. This chain's CDR3 is CASSEGRTGHNEQFF. The CDR3 DNA is TGTGCCAGCAGTGAGGGGAGGACAGGGCACAATGAGCAGTTCTTC.

This clonotype was seen a handful of times. This rearrangement joins TRBV7-9 to TRBJ2-5; D not certain. CDR1 and CDR2 (germline): SEHNR, FQNEAQ (reference sequence). The length of the CDR3 is 14 residues. The V and J ends lost 2 bases and 5 bases respectively, with 12 bases between them. The CDR3 is CASSLTPFRETQYF. Written as DNA, the CDR3 is TGTGCCAGCAGCTTAACGCCCTTTCGGGAGACCCAGTACTTC.

This clonotype appeared many times. This chain connects TRBV20-1 to TRBJ1-5; D possibly corresponds to TRBD1 (5 bases). This CDR3 spans 15 amino acids. CDR1 is DFQATT and CDR2 is SNEGSKA in the germline V gene (reference sequence). Trimming shortened V by 3 bases and J by 0 bases, and 12 bases separated the two germline ends. CDR3 sequence: CSARTGTDSNQPQHF. In DNA, the CDR3 is TGCAGTGCTAGGACCGGGACGGATAGCAATCAGCCCCAGCATTTT.

This clonotype showed up many times. The chain is built from TRBV4-2 and TRBJ1-3; D ambiguous. The CDR3 spans 16 residues. From germline, CDR1 is LGHNA and CDR2 YNFKEQ. Trimming took 0 bases from V and 0 from J, leaving 9 bases between them. The CDR3: CASSQDPAGSGNTIYF. CDR3 nucleotides: TGTGCCAGCAGCCAAGATCCAGCAGGCTCTGGAAACACCATATATTTT.

This clonotype counts as medium-sized (0.01 to 0.1%). The chain recombines TRBV10-3 with TRBJ2-7; TRBD1 or TRBD2 may be the D gene (5 bases each). V lost 1 base to trimming and J lost 0 bases, with 7 bases between them. Germline lookup yields CDR1 ENHRY and CDR2 SYGVKD. The CDR3 runs to 14 residues. CDR3 nucleotide sequence: TGTGCCATCAGTGAGTGGGACGTCTCCTACGAGCAGTACTTC. Protein: CAISEWDVSYEQYF.

This clonotype has a handful of counts. The J gene is TRBJ2-7, the V gene TRBV7-9; D is possibly TRBD2 (6 bases). With 5 bases removed from V and 1 base from J, the gap between germline ends came to 9 bases. Looked up from germline, CDR1 is SEHNR and CDR2 is FQNEAQ (reference sequence). This CDR3 has 13 residues. CDR3 loop: CASSPGDSYEQYF. The CDR3 bases are TGTGCCAGCAGCCCGGGGGATTCCTACGAGCAGTACTTC.